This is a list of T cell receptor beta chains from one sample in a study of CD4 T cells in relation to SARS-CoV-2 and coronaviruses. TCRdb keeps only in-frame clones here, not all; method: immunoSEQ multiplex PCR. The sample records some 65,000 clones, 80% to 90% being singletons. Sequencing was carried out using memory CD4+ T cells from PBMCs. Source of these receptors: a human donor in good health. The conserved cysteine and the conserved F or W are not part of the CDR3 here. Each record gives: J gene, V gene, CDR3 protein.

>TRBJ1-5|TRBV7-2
ASSLQPRQPQH
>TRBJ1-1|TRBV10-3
AISTAGGEAF
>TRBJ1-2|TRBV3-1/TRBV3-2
ASSQLSLEAYGYT
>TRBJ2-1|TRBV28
ASSLRRIGEQF
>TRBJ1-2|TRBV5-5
ASSSLYNHYGYT
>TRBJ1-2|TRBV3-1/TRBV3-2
ASSQLGEGLSHGYT
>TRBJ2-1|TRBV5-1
ASSKEVRDSNEQF
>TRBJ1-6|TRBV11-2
ASSLGRGLYNSPLH
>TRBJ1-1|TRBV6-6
ASNGQGGLTEAF
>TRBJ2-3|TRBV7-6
ASSLGLVVPDTQY
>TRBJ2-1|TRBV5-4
ASSSASGSNNEQF
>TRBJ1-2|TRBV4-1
ASSQVESYGYT
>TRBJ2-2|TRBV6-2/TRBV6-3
ASSESRAVYTGELF
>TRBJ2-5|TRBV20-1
SARVRGTQY
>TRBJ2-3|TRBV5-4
ASSLRTGDGDTQY
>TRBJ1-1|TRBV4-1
ASSLGLGTEAF
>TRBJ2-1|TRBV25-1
ASRGSLYNEQF
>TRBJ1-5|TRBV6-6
ASSIGRGGNQPQH
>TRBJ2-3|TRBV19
ASSTGGSLGTDTQY
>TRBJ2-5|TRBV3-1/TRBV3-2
ASSQQGRETQY
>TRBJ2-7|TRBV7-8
ASSLTGGYEQY
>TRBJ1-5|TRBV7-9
ASSFDNMDFSNQPQH
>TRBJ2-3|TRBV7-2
ASSPSTDTQY
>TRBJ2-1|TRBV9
ASSGASGAYNEQF
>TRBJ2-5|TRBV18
ASSGVGGETQY
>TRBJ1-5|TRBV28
ASSLRGGRVSNQPQH
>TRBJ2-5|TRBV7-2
ASSSGQRWETQY
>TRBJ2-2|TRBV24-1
ATSLTQGANTGELF
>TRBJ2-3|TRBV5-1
ASSLPGTDTQY
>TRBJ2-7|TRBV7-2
ASSLGGGSISYEQY
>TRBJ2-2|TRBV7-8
ASSFRETGELF
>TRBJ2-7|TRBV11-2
ASSHGQGRYEQY
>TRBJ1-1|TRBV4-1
ASSQEAPDRREAF
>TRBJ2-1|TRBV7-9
ASSYRLAGGSPGGAEQF
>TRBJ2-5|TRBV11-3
ASSLHPGIQETQY
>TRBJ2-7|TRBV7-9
ASSPGTPGDEQY
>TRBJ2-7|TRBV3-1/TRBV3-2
ASSQDGTGLLRGEQY